This T cell receptor (beta chain) came from a study of T cells in Graves' hyperthyroidism and ophthalmopathy. What was amplified from RNA transcripts were TCR beta CDR3 regions. When the TCR CDR3 underwent first-round RT-PCR, the HTBI primer set was used. Each CDR3 protein gets one entry after TCRdb re-called the multiplex PCR reads with MiXCR. The data contain about 520,000 distinct CDR3 sequences, roughly 24% of them singletons. A NOSPECS grade of at least 4, a Clinical Activity Score of at least 3 and duration under 3 months were recorded in ophthalmopathy patients. The study, taken as a whole, reports: In the blood, most expanded thyroid clonotypes above 0.001 appeared as well.

This clonotype was observed many times. Its antigen remains unknown. The sequencing input was blood. The clonotype was recovered from a woman aged 25 to 39 with Graves' ophthalmopathy.

CDR3 sequence: CSAPHKLRPYEQYF. The CDR3 coding sequence is TGCAGTGCACCTCACAAATTGAGACCCTACGAGCAGTACTTC. V gene TRBV20-1 combines with J gene TRBJ2-7; unclear D gene. Germline CDR1 is DFQATT and CDR2 is SNEGSKA (reference sequence). This CDR3 has 14 amino acids. Trimming stripped 6 bases from V and 2 bases from J, with 17 bases between.